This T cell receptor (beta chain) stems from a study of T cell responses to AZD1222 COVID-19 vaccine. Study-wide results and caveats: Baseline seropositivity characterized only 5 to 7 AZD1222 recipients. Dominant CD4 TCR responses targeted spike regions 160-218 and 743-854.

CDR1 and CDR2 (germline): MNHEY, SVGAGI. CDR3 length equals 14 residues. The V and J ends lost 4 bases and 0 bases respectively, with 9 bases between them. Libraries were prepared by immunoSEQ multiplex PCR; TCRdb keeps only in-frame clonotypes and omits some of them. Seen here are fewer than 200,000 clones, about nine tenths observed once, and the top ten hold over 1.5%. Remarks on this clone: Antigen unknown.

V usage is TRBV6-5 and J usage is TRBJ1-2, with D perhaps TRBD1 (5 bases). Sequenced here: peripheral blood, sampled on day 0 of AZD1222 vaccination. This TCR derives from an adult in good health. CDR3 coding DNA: TGTGCCAGCAGTTCTGGACAAACTAACTATGGCTACACCTTC. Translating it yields CASSSGQTNYGYTF.